This T cell receptor (beta chain) was recorded in a study of shared clonotypes between healthy human individuals. Study-level points and caveats: Relative to clonotypes present in all four donors, those not shared had lower generation probabilities. The sole specimen, blood, was sampled, and tissue repertoires likely differ. Researchers found naive subsets generally carried larger estimated richness than memory subsets.

As regards this clone: What it binds is not known.

Profiling relied on immunoSEQ multiplex PCR, and the TCRdb table lists in-frame clones only, not all of them. The sample includes a few million clones, over 90% seen only once; the top ten take approximately 0.4%. The authors divided CD4+ cells into CD45RA+ naive and CD45RA-negative memory subsets. CDR3 size: 18 residues. Germline V gives CDR1 SGHTA, CDR2 FQGNSA. The V segment lost 0 bases and the J segment 1 base; nucleotides outside the gene matches: 11. The sample was naive CD4+ T cells from PBMCs. Documented subset: CD45RA+ positively selected. The clonotype comes from a man between 18 and 35 years old in good health. Some clones in this sample may be carry-over from other donors' samples. The chain uses TRBV7-2 and TRBJ2-5, with TRBD1 matching 7 bases. CDR3: CASSLAPFSGTAQETQYF. As DNA, the CDR3 is TGTGCCAGCAGCTTAGCCCCCTTCTCCGGGACAGCCCAAGAGACCCAGTACTTC.